Listed below are T cell receptor beta chains from one sample, sequenced in a study of T cell repertoires in cytomegalovirus infection. These TCRs' antigens remain unknown. Using its own MiXCR run on the reads, TCRdb lists one record per CDR3 protein. The repertoire holds about 46,000 distinct CDR3 sequences, 20% to 25% seen once, with about 18% in the top ten. The specimen was PBMCs, sequenced either directly or after in vitro stimulation (not recorded which). These receptors were taken from a human donor in good health (CMV status not recorded). Some clones in this sample may be carry-over from other donors' samples. Each CDR3 is given with its conserved first and last residue. A D gene is named only where the DNA matches it firmly. Clone size is stated in some rows and not others, as once, few, many or a class when expanded.

v_gene	abundance	d_gene	j_gene	CDR3nt	CDR3aa
TRBV9	NA	TRBD2	TRBJ2-5	TGTGCCAGCAGCGCGCAGCCTTGGGGGACTAGCGCTCAAGAGACCCAGTACTTC	CASSAQPWGTSAQETQYF
TRBV5-4	few	NA	TRBJ2-5	TGTGCCAGCAGCAGCCCTACCCCCGGCCAAGAGACCCAGTACTTC	CASSSPTPGQETQYF
TRBV9	few	TRBD1	TRBJ2-7	TGTGCCAGCAGCGCGCAGGGGGCAGACTACGAGCAGTACTTC	CASSAQGADYEQYF
TRBV28	NA	NA	TRBJ2-3	TGTGCCAGCAGTCGCCTCTTTGCAGATACGCAGTATTTT	CASSRLFADTQYF
TRBV6-6	NA	NA	TRBJ1-2	TGTGCCAGCAGCGGCAGGCTGAACTATGGCTACACCTTC	CASSGRLNYGYTF
TRBV2	many	NA	TRBJ1-5	TGTGCCAGCAGAGACGGACGGTATAGCAATCAGCCCCAGCATTTT	CASRDGRYSNQPQHF
TRBV7-2	many	NA	TRBJ2-7	TGTGCCAGCAGCAGGGACCACTCCTACGAGCAGTACTTC	CASSRDHSYEQYF
TRBV7-6	many	NA	TRBJ1-3	TGTGCCAGCAGCTTACTTAACTCTGGAAACACCATATATTTT	CASSLLNSGNTIYF
TRBV2	many	NA	TRBJ1-6	TGTGCCAGCCATATCGGGACGGGTAATTCACCCCTCCACTTT	CASHIGTGNSPLHF
TRBV18	few	TRBD1	TRBJ2-1	TGTGCCAGCTCACCAGGGACAGGGGTCAATGAGCAGTTCTTC	CASSPGTGVNEQFF
TRBV5-4	many	TRBD2	TRBJ2-5	TGTGCCAGCAGCTTCCGACTAGCGCAACAAGAGACCCAGTACTTC	CASSFRLAQQETQYF
TRBV20-1	NA	NA	TRBJ1-2	TGCAGTGCATACAAGACGGAGGACTATGGCTACACCTTC	CSAYKTEDYGYTF
TRBV4-2	NA	NA	TRBJ2-3	TGTGCCAGCAGCCAAGAAGGCCAGCCTCCTTTCACAGATACGCAGTATTTT	CASSQEGQPPFTDTQYF
TRBV12-3/TRBV12-4	many	TRBD2	TRBJ2-3	TGTGCCAGCAGAAATAGCGGGGGAGATACGCAGTATTTT	CASRNSGGDTQYF
TRBV11-2	many	TRBD1	TRBJ2-2	TGTGCCAGCAGCTTATATGGGACAGCGAACACCGGGGAGCTGTTTTTT	CASSLYGTANTGELFF
TRBV5-3	NA	TRBD1	TRBJ1-4	TGTGCCAGCAGAGACAGGGCGCTAAATGAAAAACTGTTTTTT	CASRDRALNEKLFF
TRBV4-1	few	NA	TRBJ2-7	TGCGCCAGCAGCCATCCGTCGGGACCCGCCACCTACGAGCAGTACTTC	CASSHPSGPATYEQYF
TRBV14	few	NA	TRBJ1-1	TGTGCCAGCAGCCCGCAGCGGGGGGGCCGCAACACTGAAGCTTTCTTT	CASSPQRGGRNTEAFF
TRBV20-1	NA	TRBD1	TRBJ2-4	TGCAGTGCTAGAGGGACAGGGGATCTAGCCAAAAACATTCAGTACTTC	CSARGTGDLAKNIQYF
TRBV7-2	many	TRBD2	TRBJ2-3	TGTGCCAGCAGCTTAAAGACTAGCGGGAGGGCCTTCACAGATACGCAGTATTTT	CASSLKTSGRAFTDTQYF
TRBV6-6	NA	NA	TRBJ1-4	TGTGCCAGCAGTTACCGAGGGAATGGGGAAAAACTGTTTTTT	CASSYRGNGEKLFF
TRBV28	NA	NA	TRBJ1-1	TGTGCCAGCAGTTTCCCTACAGGTATGAACACTGAAGCTTTCTTT	CASSFPTGMNTEAFF
TRBV6-1	many	TRBD1	TRBJ1-5	TGTGCCAGCAGGGAGACAGGGCCACAGTGGCCCCAGCATTTT	CASRETGPQWPQHF
TRBV11-2	many	NA	TRBJ2-7	TGTGCCAGCAGCTTAGATGCTACAGGAAGCTACGAGCAGTACTTC	CASSLDATGSYEQYF
TRBV6-5	NA	NA	TRBJ2-6	TGTGCCAGCAGTTACGGTTTCTCTGGGGCCAACGTCCTGACTTTC	CASSYGFSGANVLTF
TRBV7-8	few	NA	TRBJ2-3	TGTGCCAGCAGCTTTGGCGGGAGCACAGATACGCAGTATTTT	CASSFGGSTDTQYF
TRBV7-2	many	NA	TRBJ1-2	TGTGCCAGCAGCTTTACCCACGGCTATGGCTACACCTTC	CASSFTHGYGYTF
TRBV7-2	many	NA	TRBJ2-1	TGTGCCAGCAGCTTCCTATTGGGTCAGGGTGAGCAGTTCTTC	CASSFLLGQGEQFF
TRBV5-5	NA	NA	TRBJ1-2	TGTGCCAGCAGCTTGGGCTGGGGACCACCGGGTTACACCTTC	CASSLGWGPPGYTF
TRBV7-8	many	TRBD2	TRBJ2-1	TGTGCCAGCAGCCCCGGGACTAGCGGGGACGATGAGCAGTTCTTC	CASSPGTSGDDEQFF
TRBV14	NA	TRBD2	TRBJ2-7	TGTGCCAGCAGCCAAGGCGGGAGACACCTCTATGAGCAGTACTTC	CASSQGGRHLYEQYF
TRBV5-1	few	NA	TRBJ1-4	TGCGCCAGCAGCTTGGGAACAGGGCCGGGGGAAAAACTGTTTTTT	CASSLGTGPGEKLFF
TRBV27	NA	TRBD1	TRBJ1-1	TGTGCCAGCAGCCCCGGGACAGGGGGCTGGACTGAAGCTTTCTTT	CASSPGTGGWTEAFF
TRBV11-2	few	NA	TRBJ2-7	TGTGCCAGCAGCCCCCCCACGATACCCTACGAGCAGTACTTC	CASSPPTIPYEQYF
TRBV11-2	many	TRBD2	TRBJ2-1	TGTGCCAGCAGCCGGACTAGCAATGAGCAGTTCTTC	CASSRTSNEQFF
TRBV20-1	NA	NA	TRBJ2-1	TGCAGTGCTAGAGATAGTGCGAGTGAGCAGTTCTTC	CSARDSASEQFF
TRBV7-2	NA	NA	TRBJ1-6	TGTGCCAGCAGCTCTAGGGTCGGTAATTCACCCCTCCACTTT	CASSSRVGNSPLHF
TRBV5-1	NA	TRBD2	TRBJ2-5	TGCGCCAGCAGCTATCAACCGGGACTAGCGTCCCAAGAGACCCAGTACTTC	CASSYQPGLASQETQYF
TRBV24-1	many	TRBD2	TRBJ2-5	TGTGCCACCAGTTCAGGACTAGCGGGAGGGGAGACCCAGTACTTC	CATSSGLAGGETQYF
TRBV6-6	NA	NA	TRBJ2-1	TGTGCCAGCAGTTACTCGATGGACCGCAGTTACAATGAGCAGTTCTTC	CASSYSMDRSYNEQFF
TRBV6-6	NA	NA	TRBJ2-3	TGTGCCAGCAGTCAGATAGGTTCGAGGGCCAGCACAGATACGCAGTATTTT	CASSQIGSRASTDTQYF
TRBV7-9	many	NA	TRBJ1-3	TGTGCCAGCAGCTCGGACTGGAGCTCTGGAAACACCATATATTTT	CASSSDWSSGNTIYF
TRBV27	NA	NA	TRBJ2-2	TGTGCCAGCAGATTGGGACGTAACACCGGGGAGCTGTTTTTT	CASRLGRNTGELFF
TRBV7-2	many	NA	TRBJ1-2	TGTGCCAGCAGCTCTAGGCAGGAGAAGTACTATGGCTACACCTTC	CASSSRQEKYYGYTF
TRBV20-1	few	TRBD1	TRBJ2-1	TGCAGTGCTAGAGATGCGGCAGGGGGCTATGAGCAGTTCTTC	CSARDAAGGYEQFF
TRBV29-1	few	NA	TRBJ2-7	TGCAGCGTTGGGTTAGTCGTCAACGAGCAGTACTTC	CSVGLVVNEQYF